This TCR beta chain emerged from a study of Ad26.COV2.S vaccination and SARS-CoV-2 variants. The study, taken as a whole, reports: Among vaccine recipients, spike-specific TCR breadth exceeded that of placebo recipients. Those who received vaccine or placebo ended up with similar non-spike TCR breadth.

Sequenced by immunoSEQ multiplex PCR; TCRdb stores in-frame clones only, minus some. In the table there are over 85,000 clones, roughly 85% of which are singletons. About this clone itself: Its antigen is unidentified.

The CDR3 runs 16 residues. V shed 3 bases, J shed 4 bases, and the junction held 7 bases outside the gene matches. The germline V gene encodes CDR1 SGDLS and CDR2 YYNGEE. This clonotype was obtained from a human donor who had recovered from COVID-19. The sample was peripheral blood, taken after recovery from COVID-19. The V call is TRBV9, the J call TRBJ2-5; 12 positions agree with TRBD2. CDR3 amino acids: CASSARLAGASETQYF. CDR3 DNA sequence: TGTGCCAGCAGCGCGCGACTAGCGGGAGCGTCAGAGACCCAGTACTTC.